These T cell receptor beta chains were read from a single sample in a study of T cells in Graves' hyperthyroidism and ophthalmopathy. TCRdb recomputed calls from the multiplex PCR reads with MiXCR, one row per CDR3 protein. Of about 700,000 distinct CDR3 sequences listed, around 15% were seen once; the top ten hold about a tenth. The sequenced sample consisted of blood. The receptors here all came from a woman aged 18-29 years with Graves' hyperthyroidism. Both conserved end residues are part of each CDR3. Each record gives: D gene, J gene, clone size, CDR3 length, V gene, CDR3 DNA, CDR3 protein. D genes are given only for firm matches. Clone size appears in some rows only: once, few, many, or a class for an expanded clone.

- TRBJ1-5 few 11 TRBV30 TGTGCCTGGAGCACTACCGGGCCCCAGCATTTT CAWSTTGPQHF
- TRBJ2-1 - 14 TRBV5-6 TGTGCCAGCAGCCAAACGGACCCTTACAATGAGCAGTTCTTC CASSQTDPYNEQFF
TRBD1 TRBJ1-5 few 16 TRBV27 TGTGCCAGCTCACCTTCGACAGGGCATATGTCACAGCCCCAGCATTTT CASSPSTGHMSQPQHF
TRBD1 TRBJ2-1 - 18 TRBV6-6 TGTGCCAGCAGTTACTACAGGGGGCCAGGGAAAAGGCGGGGTGAGCAGTTCTTC CASSYYRGPGKRRGEQFF
TRBD2 TRBJ2-1 many 17 TRBV2 TGTGCCAGCACCGAAAAAGGTTCTAGCGGGGGGAGGGATGAGCAGTTCTTC CASTEKGSSGGRDEQFF
TRBD2 TRBJ2-3 many 16 TRBV20-1 TGCAGTGCTAGACGAGGGACTAGCGGGAGGACAGATACGCAGTATTTT CSARRGTSGRTDTQYF
TRBD1 TRBJ2-5 many 17 TRBV27 TGTGCCAGCAGTTTAGCCCAAGGGACAGGGCAAGTGGAGACCCAGTACTTC CASSLAQGTGQVETQYF
TRBD1 TRBJ2-7 - 17 TRBV18 TGTGCCAGCTCACCACGAGCACAGGGGGCTACCACCTACGAGCAGTACTTC CASSPRAQGATTYEQYF
- TRBJ2-3 many 15 TRBV30 TGTGCCTGGAGTGTACGTGCGGGGGCATTGAGTACGCAGTATTTT CAWSVRAGALSTQYF
- TRBJ2-1 many 18 TRBV30 TGTGCCTGGAATAGGATACAGTACGTATGGGGGAAGGACAATGAGCAGTTCTTC CAWNRIQYVWGKDNEQFF
- TRBJ2-1 many 15 TRBV12-3/TRBV12-4 TGTGCCAGCATGCCGGCCGGAGCGTCGGACGATGAGCAGTTCTTC CASMPAGASDDEQFF
- TRBJ1-5 many 15 TRBV18 TGTGCCAGCTCACCGGAAGTCTATAGCAATCAGCCCCAGCATTTT CASSPEVYSNQPQHF
- TRBJ2-3 - 12 TRBV14 TGTGCCAGCGGCCTTTATCGAGATACGCAGTATTTT CASGLYRDTQYF
TRBD1 TRBJ2-2 - 14 TRBV29-1 TGCAGCGTTGAAGTAGGACAGGGGACCGGGGAGCTGTTTTTT CSVEVGQGTGELFF
- TRBJ2-7 - 14 TRBV12-3/TRBV12-4 TGTGCCAGCAGTTTACAGGGTCCCGACTACGAGCAGTACTTC CASSLQGPDYEQYF
- TRBJ2-3 many 14 TRBV7-9 TGTGCCAGCAGCCAAACGGGCAACACAGATACGCAGTATTTT CASSQTGNTDTQYF
- TRBJ1-2 - 16 TRBV4-2 TGTGCCAGCAGCCAAGATCGGGGCAGGGATAACTATGGCTACACCTTC CASSQDRGRDNYGYTF
- TRBJ1-4 - 16 TRBV19 TGTGCCAGTAGTATAACCAGGGCTCGGACTAATGAAAAACTGTTTTTT CASSITRARTNEKLFF
- TRBJ1-6 - 13 TRBV6-2/TRBV6-3 TGTGCCAGCGTACGGACGGTTAATTCACCCCTCCACTTT CASVRTVNSPLHF
- TRBJ1-5 few 20 TRBV25-1 TGTGCCAGCAGTGACTCACTGGTAATCGGGGGCCGGTATAGCAATCAGCCCCAGCATTTT CASSDSLVIGGRYSNQPQHF
- TRBJ2-7 many 15 TRBV7-2 TGTGCCAGCAGCTCACACGGGTCGCATGTCCGCGAGCAGTACTTC CASSSHGSHVREQYF
- TRBJ1-5 many 17 TRBV28 TGTGCCAGCAGTTCCCTGCGGACAGCTAATAGCAATCAGCCCCAGCATTTT CASSSLRTANSNQPQHF
- TRBJ1-1 many 14 TRBV9 TGTGCCAGCAGCGCATCAGGGTCGAACACTGAAGCTTTCTTT CASSASGSNTEAFF
- TRBJ2-1 - 16 TRBV6-1 TGTGCCAGCAGTCGTAGACCAGGGGCCGACTACAATGAGCAGTTCTTC CASSRRPGADYNEQFF
TRBD2 TRBJ2-1 few 14 TRBV7-2 TGTGCCAGCAGCCCTACTAGCGTTCACAATGAGCAGTTCTTC CASSPTSVHNEQFF
- TRBJ2-3 few 13 TRBV29-1 TGCAGCGTTGAAGTAGGAAGCACAGATACGCAGTATTTT CSVEVGSTDTQYF
- TRBJ2-6 - 18 TRBV28 TGTGCCAGCAGTCCGGTGCAGGGCAAGTCACCTGGGGCCAACGTCCTGACTTTC CASSPVQGKSPGANVLTF
TRBD1 TRBJ1-5 - 17 TRBV20-1 TGCAGTGCTAGACTTAACCGGGACAGGGGTCCCAATCAGCCCCAGCATTTT CSARLNRDRGPNQPQHF
- TRBJ1-2 many 15 TRBV20-1 TGCAGTGCTAGAGGGGGGGGGAGCCTCAACTATGGCTACACCTTC CSARGGGSLNYGYTF
- TRBJ2-5 many 15 TRBV7-8 TGTGCCAGCAGCCAGGAGGTACTCAGCCAAGAGACCCAGTACTTC CASSQEVLSQETQYF
TRBD2 TRBJ2-3 many 16 TRBV27 TGTGCCAGCCTTAGAAGGAGCGGGGTCTTCCCAGATACGCAGTATTTT CASLRRSGVFPDTQYF
- TRBJ1-5 many 15 TRBV18 TGTGCCAGCTCACCACTGACAGGTAGCGATCAGCCCCAGCATTTT CASSPLTGSDQPQHF
- TRBJ2-3 few 12 TRBV29-1 TGCAGCGAGACGGGGAGCACAGATACGCAGTATTTT CSETGSTDTQYF
TRBD1 TRBJ1-2 few 16 TRBV20-1 TGCAGTGCTAGAGATCAAGGGGGACAGGGATATCCCGGCTACACCTTC CSARDQGGQGYPGYTF
TRBD2 TRBJ2-3 many 14 TRBV14 TGTGCCAGCAGCCAGGGACTAGCGGGAGTAACGCAGTATTTT CASSQGLAGVTQYF
- TRBJ1-6 many 15 TRBV20-1 TGCAGTGCTAGGTCTCCAGGGTTGAGGAATTCACCCCTCCACTTT CSARSPGLRNSPLHF
- TRBJ2-3 many 16 TRBV5-6 TGTGCCAGCAGCAATGGACCCGCCGGGGCCACAGATACGCAGTATTTT CASSNGPAGATDTQYF
- TRBJ1-3 many 15 TRBV2 TGTGCCAGCAGTGCCGACGGACCCTCTGGAAACACCATATATTTT CASSADGPSGNTIYF
TRBD1 TRBJ1-6 few 14 TRBV7-9 TGTGCCAGCAGCGGGGGACAGTATAATTCACCCCTCCACTTT CASSGGQYNSPLHF
- TRBJ2-3 many 14 TRBV6-1 TGTGCCACAGAAAGAAATTCTCGCACAGATACGCAGTATTTT CATERNSRTDTQYF
TRBD1 TRBJ1-1 many 15 TRBV12-3/TRBV12-4 TGTGCCAGCAGCCCGACAGGGAGGATGAACACTGAAGCTTTCTTT CASSPTGRMNTEAFF
TRBD2 TRBJ2-1 - 17 TRBV14 TGTGCCAGCAGCCATACTGTCGCGGGAGTGGGATACAATGAGCAGTTCTTC CASSHTVAGVGYNEQFF
- TRBJ1-1 - 12 TRBV20-1 TGCAGTGCCGCGGCCGGGGCTACTGAAGCTTTCTTT CSAAAGATEAFF
- TRBJ1-1 many 14 TRBV11-1 TGTGCCAGCAGCTTAGAGGTGGGAAACACTGAAGCTTTCTTT CASSLEVGNTEAFF
TRBD2 TRBJ2-3 many 17 TRBV11-2 TGTGCCAGCAGCCCCGGACTAGCGGAGATATACACAGATACGCAGTATTTT CASSPGLAEIYTDTQYF
TRBD1 TRBJ2-1 - 14 TRBV29-1 TGCAGCGTTGAAGATTCCGGGACAGGAAATGAGCAGTTCTTC CSVEDSGTGNEQFF
- TRBJ1-5 - 13 TRBV7-6 TGTGCCAGCAGCCCCTTGATAGGCCAGCCCCAGCATTTT CASSPLIGQPQHF
- TRBJ2-4 many 20 TRBV7-2 TGTGCCAGCAGCTTAGTTGGCAGGGGAAACACCAAAATAGCCAAAAACATTCAGTACTTC CASSLVGRGNTKIAKNIQYF
- TRBJ2-7 many 15 TRBV5-1 TGCGCCAGCAGCTTAGCTGACAGCTGGGTCTACGAGCAGTACTTC CASSLADSWVYEQYF
- TRBJ1-4 many 14 TRBV20-1 TGCAGTGCTAGAGTAGGGGCGGATAATGAAAAACTGTTTTTT CSARVGADNEKLFF
- TRBJ2-5 - 15 TRBV7-9 TGTGCCAGCAGCTTAGGGACAGTGGGCTCGGAGACCCAGTACTTC CASSLGTVGSETQYF
- TRBJ2-5 - 21 TRBV24-1 TGTGCCACCAGTGATTTGCACCGTTCCGACAGCCTCCCCGGCCCTGGAGAGACCCAGTACTTC CATSDLHRSDSLPGPGETQYF
TRBD2 TRBJ2-5 - 16 TRBV2 TGTGCCAGCAGTGCCGGGACTAGCGGGAACCAAGAGACCCAGTACTTC CASSAGTSGNQETQYF
- TRBJ2-7 many 13 TRBV20-1 TGCAGTGCTGATGGGACCACTGGATACGAGCAGTACTTC CSADGTTGYEQYF